There are many counts of the clone carrying this TCR beta chain. What it binds is not known. A lack of ophthalmopathy progression within 18 months defined stable Graves' hyperthyroidism. Reasons for excluding patients were uncontrolled infection, other autoimmune disease, pregnancy or lactation. Each diagnosis drew on symptoms, thyroxine, TRAb, thyroid ultrasound and orbital computed tomography findings. The CDR3 is 16 residues long. V lost 4 bases and J lost 8, with 21 bases in between. Germline V gene data show CDR1 as MDHEN and CDR2 as SYDVKM. From RNA transcripts, TCR beta CDR3 regions were amplified. Researchers ran a first-round RT-PCR on the TCR CDR3 using the HTBI primer set. MiXCR, applied by TCRdb to the multiplex PCR reads, yields one record per CDR3 protein. The sample consists of 370,000 or so distinct CDR3 sequences, just under 25% of them appearing once. The entry originates in a study of T cells in Graves' hyperthyroidism and ophthalmopathy.

Regarding the study as a whole: Most clonotypes expanded in the thyroid (above 0.001) were also present in blood.

The receptor's source is a man aged 45-60 years with Graves' hyperthyroidism. Sequenced sample: blood. The chain has TRBV28 and TRBJ2-1, with D maybe TRBD1 (5 bases). For the CDR3, the DNA is TGTGCCAGCAGTTCCTACAGGCTCGAACAAAGGGATGAGCAGTTCTTC. It encodes CASSSYRLEQRDEQFF.